Following are 29 T cell receptor beta chains from one sample sequenced in a study of tumor-infiltrating lymphocytes in primary liver carcinoma. Starting material for RNA and DNA co-extraction consisted of about 17-32 mg of unsorted bulk tissue. Synthesis of TCR beta cDNA was carried out from about 540 ng total RNA with a constant-region primer. Nested multiplex PCR, run for three rounds with slightly modified ARM-PCR, yielded TCR beta libraries. TRBV1-TRBV30 forward primers and a C-beta reverse primer were used in the first two PCR rounds, which each ran for about 9 cycles. TCRdb processed the multiplex PCR reads anew with MiXCR; each CDR3 protein has one entry. This table holds 150,000 to 200,000 distinct CDR3 sequences, around four fifths found once. Sample: tumor tissue from primary liver carcinoma. The source of these receptors is a middle-aged man with primary liver carcinoma and hepatitis B virus infection.

As regards this clonotype: At one of its ends the junction is not consistent with the germline gene, which may arise from a read error. The rearrangement links TRBV10-2 to TRBJ2-1; D call uncertain. From germline, CDR1 is WSHSY and CDR2 SAAADI. The CDR3 is 12 amino acids. The DNA of the CDR3 is TGCGCCAGCACCCGGAGCACAATTGAGCAATTCTTC. Its translation: CASTRSTIEQFF.

A note on this clonotype: A read error is possible here, since a much larger clone lies one base away. The conserved phenylalanine or tryptophan is not found at the CDR3 terminus, so this likely reflects a read error. The rearrangement links TRBV5-1 to TRBJ2-7; D tentatively reads TRBD1 or TRBD2 (5 bases each). CDR3 length: 15 amino acids. In germline, CDR1 is SGHRS, CDR2 YFSETQ. The V end lost 4 bases, the J end lost 2 bases, and 16 bases lay between the germline ends. The CDR3 loop is CASSGSSQGPYEQYY. The DNA of the CDR3 is TGCGCCAGCAGCGGGTCGTCGCAGGGACCCTACGAGCAGTACTAC.

The table lists this clonotype with a few counts. The junction departs from germline at one end; a sequencing error may be responsible. The genes are TRBV11-3 and TRBJ1-5; no clear D. Germline CDR1 is SGHNT and CDR2 is YENEEA. CDR3 length equals 15 residues. Here the CDR3 DNA reads TGTGCCAGCGGCTTAGATTTGGGTGTGGCTCAGCCCCAGCATTTT. Amino acids: CASGLDLGVAQPQHF.

Details on this clonotype: Mismatch with germline at one junction end may stem from a read error. This rearrangement joins TRBV29-1 to TRBJ2-7; D remains unclear. Germline CDR1 is SQVTM and CDR2 is ANQGSEA. CDR3 length: 13 amino acids. The CDR3 spells CSVEQENSHEHYF. The CDR3 DNA sequence: TGCAGCGTTGAACAGGAGAATTCCCACGAGCACTACTTC.

As for this clonotype: This may be a read error, as it is one base from a much larger clone. V and J are TRBV30 and TRBJ2-1; D is perhaps TRBD2 (7 bases). Germline loops: CDR1 GTSNPN, CDR2 SVGIG (reference sequence). The CDR3 sequence is 16 residues long. The germline V and J ends were trimmed by 5 bases and 2 bases, with 19 bases remaining between them. The CDR3 DNA follows: TGTGCCTGGTGGGGGGAGGGTGAGGGGGCCTACAATGAGCAGTTCTTC. It encodes CAWWGEGEGAYNEQFF.

Ten or more counts support this clonotype. The junction departs from germline at one end; a sequencing error may be responsible. J is TRBJ2-3 and V is TRBV7-9; TRBD2 agrees at 9 bases. CDR3 length equals 14 residues. Germline V gene lookup returns CDR1 SEHNR and CDR2 FQNEAQ (reference sequence). This CDR3 reads CASSLAGSTDTQYF. CDR3 DNA: TGTGCCAGCAGCCTAGCGGGGAGTACAGATACGCAGTATTTT.

The rearrangement uses TRBV29-1 and TRBJ2-5, with D uncertain. Germline CDR1 reads SQVTM; CDR2 reads ANQGSEA. The CDR3 runs to 13 residues. The CDR3 DNA sequence: TGCGTCGTTGAAGATCGTGTTCGGGAGACCCAGTACTTC. Translated: CVVEDRVRETQYF.

On this clonotype: A much larger clonotype is one base distant, so this may be a read error. V gene TRBV5-1 combines with J gene TRBJ2-3, with 13 bases lining up with TRBD2. This CDR3 has 16 amino acids. Germline V gene sequence: CDR1 SGHRS, CDR2 YFSETQ. The trim removed 4 bases at V and 3 bases at J, leaving 5 bases unmatched. The CDR3 DNA reads TGCGCCAGCAGCCCTAGGACTAGCGGGGGTACAGATACGCAGTATTTT. It is translated as CASSPRTSGGTDTQYF. Based on the CDR3 plus reference TRBV5-1 and TRBJ2-3, the full variable domain is KAGVTQTPRYLIKTRGQQVTLSCSPISGHRSVSWYQQTPGQGLQFLFEYFSETQRNKGNFPGRFSGRQFSNSRSEMNVSTLELGDSALYLCASSPRTSGGTDTQYFGPGTRLTVL.

The gene calls are TRBV4-2 and TRBJ1-2; D might be TRBD1 (6 bases). There are 19 residues in the CDR3. Per the germline V gene, CDR1 is LGHNA and CDR2 is YNFKEQ. The CDR3: CASGQGPEGLGGMNYGYTF. The DNA for the CDR3 is TGTGCGAGCGGTCAAGGGCCGGAGGGTTTAGGGGGGATGAACTATGGCTACACCTTC.

Regarding this clonotype: The germline gene is not matched at one end of the junction; a read error may be the cause. The chain joins TRBV29-1 to TRBJ2-7; 7 nucleotides line up with TRBD2. There are 13 residues in the CDR3. Germline V gives CDR1 SQVTM, CDR2 ANQGSEA. CDR3 sequence reads: CSLQLRGGREQYF. The DNA of the CDR3 is TGCAGCCTTCAATTGAGGGGAGGGCGCGAGCAGTATTTC.

On this clonotype: This likely comes from a read error, as the CDR3 has no conserved phenylalanine or tryptophan at its end. The chain carries TRBV11-2 and TRBJ2-5; no firm D call. Germline V gene lookup returns CDR1 SGHAT and CDR2 FQNNGV. CDR3 length: 15 residues. The DNA of the CDR3 is TGTGCTACCAGCCCCGTCGGGCTAGTCCCAAAGACCCAGTACTCC. Protein product: CATSPVGLVPKTQYS.

This clonotype was counted at least ten times. This chain uses TRBV5-8 with TRBJ2-7; 8 positions agree with TRBD1. In germline, CDR1 is SGHTS, CDR2 YDEGEE. This CDR3 spans 14 amino acids. V lost 0 bases and J lost 5; bases outside the gene matches: 4. For the CDR3, the DNA is TGTGCCAGCAGCTTGGGGACAGGGATGGACGAGCAGTACTTC. It codes for CASSLGTGMDEQYF.

A remark on this clonotype: A much larger clone lies a single base off, so this may be a read error. The genes are TRBV30 and TRBJ2-2, with D uncertain. V was clipped by 0 bases and J by 4 bases, with 12 bases between them. Germline CDR1 and CDR2: GTSNPN and SVGIG (reference sequence). This CDR3 region has 15 residues. The CDR3 region is CAWSVGIESTGELFF. CDR3 DNA sequence: TGTGCCTGGAGTGTGGGGATAGAGAGCACCGGGGAGCTGTTTTTT.

The genes are TRBV6-6 and TRBJ2-1; D gene unclear. The CDR3 is 18 amino acids. Trimming pared 0 bases from V and 0 bases from J, leaving 15 bases between. Per germline, CDR1 MNHNY and CDR2 SVGAGI (reference sequence). CDR3 sequence reads: CASSYSNGLVVSYNEQFF. The CDR3 bases are TGTGCCAGCAGTTACTCTAATGGGCTAGTGGTCTCCTACAATGAGCAGTTCTTC.

With regard to this clonotype: The CDR3 does not end in the conserved phenylalanine or tryptophan, so this is likely a read error. The chain joins TRBV19 to TRBJ2-2, with D uncertain. Germline-derived CDR1 and CDR2 are LNHDA and SQIVND (reference sequence). Trimming left V 0 bases short and J 8 bases short, with 13 bases between. The CDR3 contains 15 residues. CDR3 sequence (DNA): TGTGCCAGTAGTATAGAATCCGGGTTTGGTGGGGAGCTGTTTTCT. Translation: CASSIESGFGGELFS.

The chain is built from TRBV6-1 and TRBJ2-7, with 7 nucleotides matching TRBD1. With V trimmed by 5 bases and J by 3 bases, 7 bases remained unmatched. Germline V gene lookup returns CDR1 MNHNS and CDR2 SASEGT. The CDR3 totals 14 residues. CDR3: CASSPDREYYEQYF. CDR3 bases: TGTGCCAGCAGTCCAGACAGGGAATACTACGAGCAGTACTTC.

Worth noting for this clonotype: The CDR3 does not close with the conserved phenylalanine or tryptophan, likely indicating a read error. CDR3 loop: CASSPRPSFDEQFL. CDR3 nucleotide sequence: TGTGCCAGCAGCCCTCGGCCCAGCTTTGATGAGCAGTTCTTA. The chain recombines TRBV6-5 with TRBJ2-1, with unresolved D. Trimming stripped 6 bases from V and 8 bases from J, with 17 bases between. CDR3 size: 14 residues. In germline, CDR1 is MNHEY, CDR2 SVGAGI.

On this clonotype: A clone one base away is much larger, so this may be a read error. The genes are TRBV6-6 and TRBJ1-2; possibly TRBD1 for D (5 bases). Germline-derived CDR1 and CDR2 are MNHNY and SVGAGI (reference sequence). The CDR3 length is 16 residues. This CDR3 is CASSYSGGTDFYGCTF. CDR3 coding DNA: TGTGCCAGCAGTTACTCTGGGGGGACCGACTTCTATGGCTGCACCTTC.

As concerns this clonotype: Sequence at one end of the junction differs from germline and may be a read error. The rearrangement joins TRBV29-1 to TRBJ2-1; TRBD2 matches 14 bases. Germline V gene lookup returns CDR1 SQVTM and CDR2 ANQGSEA. The CDR3 sequence is 14 residues long. The CDR3 sequence: CSVYLGTSGGQQVF. DNA for the CDR3: TGTAGCGTCTATCTTGGGACTAGCGGGGGCCAGCAGGTCTTC.

With regard to this clonotype: The junction departs from the called germline gene at one end, perhaps through a read error. The chain has TRBV4-2 and TRBJ1-2; 12 bases are a match to TRBD1. From germline, CDR1 is LGHNA and CDR2 YNFKEQ. This CDR3 contains 17 residues. The CDR3 DNA sequence: TGTGCCAGCGGCCAGCTAGGGACAGGGGGCGCAGCGAAGGGCTACACCTTC. Protein: CASGQLGTGGAAKGYTF.

Comments on this clonotype: Likely a read error: the CDR3 ends without its conserved phenylalanine or tryptophan. This chain links TRBV11-3 with TRBJ2-3; 8 nucleotides align to TRBD2. Germline V lookup: CDR1 SGHNT, CDR2 YENEEA. This CDR3 contains 16 residues. CDR3 in DNA: TGTCCCAGCAGCTTAGACAGCGGGAGTATAACAGACACACAGTATTCT. As protein: CPSSLDSGSITDTQYS.

In regard to this clonotype: A junction end diverges from the germline sequence, so it may reflect a read error. The chain uses TRBV11-2 and TRBJ2-2, with D possibly TRBD1 on 5 matching bases. CDR3 length equals 14 residues. The germline V gene has CDR1 SGHAT and CDR2 FQNNGV. CDR3 DNA sequence: TGTGCCACCAGTACAGACTCGGACACCTGGGAGCTGTTTTTT. This encodes CATSTDSDTWELFF. The variable domain in full, completed from reference TRBV11-2 and TRBJ2-2, reads EAGVAQSPRYKIIEKRQSVAFWCNPISGHATLYWYQQILGQGPKLLIQFQNNGVVDDSQLPKDRFSAERLKGVDSTLKIQPAKLEDSAVYLCATSTDSDTWELFFGEGSRLTVL.

With respect to this clonotype: A much larger clone differs from this one at a single base, so this may be a read error. CDR3 region: CAWSSGTNSGELFF. The CDR3, as DNA: TGTGCCTGGTCCAGCGGGACCAACTCCGGGGAGCTGTTTTTT. This chain joins TRBV30 and TRBJ2-2, with 7 bases lining up with TRBD2. The CDR3 totals 14 residues. Germline CDR1 reads GTSNPN; CDR2 reads SVGIG (reference sequence). J gave up 6 bases and V 5 bases, and 9 bases lay outside the gene matches.

On this clonotype: The junction does not match germline at one end; this may be a read error. This chain connects TRBV29-1 to TRBJ2-3; 12 bases agree with TRBD2. From germline, CDR1 is SQVTM and CDR2 ANQGSEA. This CDR3 is built from 16 residues. DNA of the CDR3: TGCAGCGTTGAAGTCCTAGCGGGAGGGTTCACAGATACTCAGTATTTT. Amino acid sequence: CSVEVLAGGFTDTQYF.

V gene TRBV6-5 combines with J gene TRBJ2-7; D remains ambiguous. The germline CDR1 and CDR2 sequences are MNHEY and SVGAGI. This CDR3 has 12 residues. The V end was cut by 7 bases, the J end by 4 bases, with 11 bases between. CDR3 protein: CASTFMGYEQYF. In nucleotides, the CDR3 is TGTGCCAGCACTTTTATGGGGTACGAGCAGTACTTC.

Comment on this clonotype: The junction shows a germline mismatch at one end, possibly a read error. This chain links TRBV7-9 with TRBJ2-2, with D perhaps TRBD1 or TRBD2 (6 bases each). CDR1 is SEHNR and CDR2 is FQNEAQ in the germline V gene (reference sequence). The CDR3 extends over 14 amino acids. CDR3 DNA: TGTGGCAGCAGCCCAGTGGGGGGCTTCGGGGAGCTGTTTTTC. Translated, it gives CGSSPVGGFGELFF.

As for this clonotype: This may be a read error, as it is one base from a much larger clone. The CDR3 region has the DNA TGTGCCAACAGTCTACCCCAGAACTTCGGCTACACCTTC. It is translated as CANSLPQNFGYTF. The rearrangement uses TRBV28 and TRBJ1-2; D uncertain. The germline V gene has CDR1 MDHEN and CDR2 SYDVKM. The CDR3 consists of 13 residues.

Comment on this clonotype: Its ends do not fully match the called genes, so a read error is possible. The chain carries TRBV4-2 and TRBJ2-3; 11 bases line up with TRBD2. CDR1 and CDR2 from the germline V gene are LGHNA and YNFKEQ. The CDR3 extends over 19 amino acids. The CDR3 bases are TGTACCAGCATCCAATGGGTAGCGGGAGGGCCGGTTGGGACAGATACGCAGTATTTT. Translating gives CTSIQWVAGGPVGTDTQYF.

The genes are TRBV5-1 and TRBJ2-7; a possible D gene is TRBD2 (5 bases). Germline CDR1 SGHRS, CDR2 YFSETQ. Trimming left V 0 bases short and J 8 bases short, with 15 bases between. There are 14 residues in the CDR3. The CDR3 bases are TGCGCCAGCAGCTTGGAGCCAGGAGGATACAAGCAGTACTTC. Translation gives CASSLEPGGYKQYF.